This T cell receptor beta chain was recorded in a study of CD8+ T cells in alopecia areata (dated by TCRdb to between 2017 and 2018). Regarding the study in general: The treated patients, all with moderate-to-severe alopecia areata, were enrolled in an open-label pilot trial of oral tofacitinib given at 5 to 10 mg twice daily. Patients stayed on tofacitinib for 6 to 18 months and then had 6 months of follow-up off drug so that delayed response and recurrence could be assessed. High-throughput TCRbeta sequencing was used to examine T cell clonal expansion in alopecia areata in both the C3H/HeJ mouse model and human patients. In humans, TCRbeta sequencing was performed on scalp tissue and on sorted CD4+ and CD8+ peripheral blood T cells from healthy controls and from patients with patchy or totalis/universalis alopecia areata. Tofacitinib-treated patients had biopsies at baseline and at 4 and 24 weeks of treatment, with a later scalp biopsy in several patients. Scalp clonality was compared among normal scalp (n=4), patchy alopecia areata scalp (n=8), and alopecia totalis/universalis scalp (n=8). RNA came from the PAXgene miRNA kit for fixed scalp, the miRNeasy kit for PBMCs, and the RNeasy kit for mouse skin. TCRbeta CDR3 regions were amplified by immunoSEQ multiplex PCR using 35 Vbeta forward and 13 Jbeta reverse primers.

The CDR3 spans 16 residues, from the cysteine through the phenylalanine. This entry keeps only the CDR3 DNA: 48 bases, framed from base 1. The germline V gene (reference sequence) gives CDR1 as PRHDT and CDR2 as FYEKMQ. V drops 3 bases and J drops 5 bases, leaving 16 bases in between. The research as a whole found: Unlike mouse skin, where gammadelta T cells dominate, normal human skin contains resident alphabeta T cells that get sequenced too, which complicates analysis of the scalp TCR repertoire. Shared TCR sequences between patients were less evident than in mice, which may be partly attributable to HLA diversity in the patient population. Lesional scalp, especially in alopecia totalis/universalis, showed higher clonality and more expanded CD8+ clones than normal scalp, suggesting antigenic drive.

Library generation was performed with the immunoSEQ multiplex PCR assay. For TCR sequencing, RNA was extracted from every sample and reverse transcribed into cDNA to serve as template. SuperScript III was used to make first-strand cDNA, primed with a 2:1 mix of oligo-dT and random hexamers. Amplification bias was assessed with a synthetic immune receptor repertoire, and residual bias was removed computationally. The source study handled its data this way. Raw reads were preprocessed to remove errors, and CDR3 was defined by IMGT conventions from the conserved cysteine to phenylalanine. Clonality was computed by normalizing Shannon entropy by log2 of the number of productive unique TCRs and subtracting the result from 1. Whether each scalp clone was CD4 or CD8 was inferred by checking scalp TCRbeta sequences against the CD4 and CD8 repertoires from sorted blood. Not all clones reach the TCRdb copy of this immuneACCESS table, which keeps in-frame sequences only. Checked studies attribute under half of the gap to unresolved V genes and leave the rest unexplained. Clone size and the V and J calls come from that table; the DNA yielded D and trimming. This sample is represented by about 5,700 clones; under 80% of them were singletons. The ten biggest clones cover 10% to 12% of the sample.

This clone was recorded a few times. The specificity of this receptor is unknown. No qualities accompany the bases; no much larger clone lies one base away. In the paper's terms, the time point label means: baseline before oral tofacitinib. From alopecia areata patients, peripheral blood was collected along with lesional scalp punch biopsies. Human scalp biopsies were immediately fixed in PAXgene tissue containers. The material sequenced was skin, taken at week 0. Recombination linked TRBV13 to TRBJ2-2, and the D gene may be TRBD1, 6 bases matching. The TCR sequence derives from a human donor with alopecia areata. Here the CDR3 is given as CASSFSTGHLTGELFF. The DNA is TGTGCCAGCAGCTTTTCGACGGGACACCTGACCGGGGAGCTGTTTTTT.